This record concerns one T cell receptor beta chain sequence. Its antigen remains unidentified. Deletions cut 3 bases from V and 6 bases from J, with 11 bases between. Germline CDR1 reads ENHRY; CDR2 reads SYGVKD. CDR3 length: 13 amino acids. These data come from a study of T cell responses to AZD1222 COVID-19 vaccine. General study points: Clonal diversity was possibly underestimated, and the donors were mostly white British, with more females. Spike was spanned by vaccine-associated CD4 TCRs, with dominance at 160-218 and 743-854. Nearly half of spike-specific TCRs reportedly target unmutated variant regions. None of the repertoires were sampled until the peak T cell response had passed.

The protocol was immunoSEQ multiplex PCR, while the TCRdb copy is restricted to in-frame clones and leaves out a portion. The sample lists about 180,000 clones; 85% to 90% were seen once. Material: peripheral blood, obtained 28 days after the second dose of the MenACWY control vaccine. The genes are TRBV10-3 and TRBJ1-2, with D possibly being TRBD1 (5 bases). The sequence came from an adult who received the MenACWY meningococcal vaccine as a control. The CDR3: CAISEGGGNGYTF. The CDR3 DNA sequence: TGTGCCATCAGTGAAGGTGGGGGGAATGGCTACACCTTC.